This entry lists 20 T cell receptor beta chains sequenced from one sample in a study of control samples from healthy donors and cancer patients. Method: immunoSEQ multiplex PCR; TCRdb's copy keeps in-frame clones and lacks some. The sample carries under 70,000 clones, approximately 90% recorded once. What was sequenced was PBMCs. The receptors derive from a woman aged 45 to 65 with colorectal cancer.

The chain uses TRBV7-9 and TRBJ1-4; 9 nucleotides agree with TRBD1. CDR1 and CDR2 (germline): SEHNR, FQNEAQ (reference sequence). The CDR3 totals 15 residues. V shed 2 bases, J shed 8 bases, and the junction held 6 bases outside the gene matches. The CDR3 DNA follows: TGTGCCAGCAGCTTAAAGGGGACAGGGTACGAAAAACTGTTTTTT. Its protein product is CASSLKGTGYEKLFF.

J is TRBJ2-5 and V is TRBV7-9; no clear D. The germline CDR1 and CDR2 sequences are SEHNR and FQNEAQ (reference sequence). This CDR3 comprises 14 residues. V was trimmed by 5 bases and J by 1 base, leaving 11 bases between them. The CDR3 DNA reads TGTGCCAGCAGCCTCCTAGTTGTCCAAGAGACCCAGTACTTC. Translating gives CASSLLVVQETQYF.

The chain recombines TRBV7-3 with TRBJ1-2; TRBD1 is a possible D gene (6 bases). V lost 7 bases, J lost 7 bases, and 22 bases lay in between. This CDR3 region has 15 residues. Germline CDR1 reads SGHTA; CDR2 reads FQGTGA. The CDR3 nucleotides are TGTGCCAGCACCGCAACCCCGGGGGCGCAAGGTGGCTACACCTTC. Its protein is CASTATPGAQGGYTF.

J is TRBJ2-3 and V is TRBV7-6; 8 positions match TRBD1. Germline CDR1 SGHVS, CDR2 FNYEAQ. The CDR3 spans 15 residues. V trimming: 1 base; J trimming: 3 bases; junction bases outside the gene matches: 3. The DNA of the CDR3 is TGTGCCAGCAGCTTAGAACAGGGGGAAACAGATACGCAGTATTTT. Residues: CASSLEQGETDTQYF.

The CDR3 bases are TGTGCCAGCAGCAGGGGGGGTAACACTGAAGCTTTCTTT. Translated: CASSRGGNTEAFF. The chain is built from TRBV28 and TRBJ1-1, with 7 bases aligning to TRBD1. This CDR3 has 13 amino acids. Germline V CDR1 and CDR2: MDHEN, SYDVKM. V lost 6 bases and J lost 2; bases outside the gene matches: 3.

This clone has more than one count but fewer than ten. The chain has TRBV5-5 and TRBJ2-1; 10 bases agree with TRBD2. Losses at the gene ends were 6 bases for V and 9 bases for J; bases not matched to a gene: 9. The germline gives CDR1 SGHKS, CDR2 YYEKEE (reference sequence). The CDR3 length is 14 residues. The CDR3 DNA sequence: TGTGCCAGCATACCTAGCGGGAGTGCGCCTGAGCAGTTCTTC. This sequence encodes CASIPSGSAPEQFF.

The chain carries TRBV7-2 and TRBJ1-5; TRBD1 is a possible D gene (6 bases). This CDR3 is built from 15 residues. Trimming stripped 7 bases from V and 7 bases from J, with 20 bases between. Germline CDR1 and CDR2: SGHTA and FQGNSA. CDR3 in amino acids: CASIGGGGLRQPQHF. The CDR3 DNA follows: TGTGCCAGCATCGGAGGTGGGGGCCTCCGGCAGCCCCAGCATTTT.

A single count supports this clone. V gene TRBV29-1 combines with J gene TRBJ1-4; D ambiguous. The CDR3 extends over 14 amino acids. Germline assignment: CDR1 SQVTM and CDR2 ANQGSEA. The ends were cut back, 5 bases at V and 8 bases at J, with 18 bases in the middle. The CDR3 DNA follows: TGCAGCGTTCTAGCCCATTCTGGCGGGGAAAAACTGTTTTTT. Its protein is CSVLAHSGGEKLFF.

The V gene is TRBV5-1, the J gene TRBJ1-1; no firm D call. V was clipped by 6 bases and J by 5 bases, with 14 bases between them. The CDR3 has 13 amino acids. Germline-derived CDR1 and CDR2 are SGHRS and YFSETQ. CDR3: CASKDRPETEAFF. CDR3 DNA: TGCGCCAGCAAGGACCGCCCTGAAACTGAAGCTTTCTTT.

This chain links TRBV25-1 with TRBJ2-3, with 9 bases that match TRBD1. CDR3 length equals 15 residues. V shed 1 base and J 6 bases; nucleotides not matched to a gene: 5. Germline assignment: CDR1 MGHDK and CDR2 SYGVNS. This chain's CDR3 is CASSEWDRAGDTQYF. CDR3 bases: TGTGCCAGCAGTGAATGGGACAGGGCCGGGGATACGCAGTATTTT.

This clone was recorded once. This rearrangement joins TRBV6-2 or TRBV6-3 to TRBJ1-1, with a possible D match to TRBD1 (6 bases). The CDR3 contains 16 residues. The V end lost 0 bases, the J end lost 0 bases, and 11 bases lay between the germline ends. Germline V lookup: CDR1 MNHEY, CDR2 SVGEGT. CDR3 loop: CASSYSITGMNTEAFF. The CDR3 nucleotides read TGTGCCAGCAGTTACTCGATAACAGGGATGAACACTGAAGCTTTCTTT.

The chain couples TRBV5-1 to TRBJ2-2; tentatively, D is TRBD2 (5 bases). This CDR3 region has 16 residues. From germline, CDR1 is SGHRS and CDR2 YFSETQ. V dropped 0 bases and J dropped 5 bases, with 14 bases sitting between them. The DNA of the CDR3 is TGCGCCAGCAGCTTGGGGGCGGAGGCTGGTACCGGGGAGCTGTTTTTT. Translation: CASSLGAEAGTGELFF.

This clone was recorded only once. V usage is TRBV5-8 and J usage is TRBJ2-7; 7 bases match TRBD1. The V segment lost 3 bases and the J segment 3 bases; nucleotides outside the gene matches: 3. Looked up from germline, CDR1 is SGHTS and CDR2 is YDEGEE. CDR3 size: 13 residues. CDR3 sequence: CASSWGQFYEQYF. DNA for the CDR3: TGTGCCAGCAGCTGGGGACAGTTCTACGAGCAGTACTTC.

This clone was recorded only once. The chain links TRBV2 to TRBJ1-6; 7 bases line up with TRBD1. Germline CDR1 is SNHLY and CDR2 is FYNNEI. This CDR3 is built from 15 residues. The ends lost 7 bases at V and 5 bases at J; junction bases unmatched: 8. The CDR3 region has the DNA TGTGCCAGCAACTTGGGGACAGTAAATAATTCACCCCTCCACTTT. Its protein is CASNLGTVNNSPLHF.

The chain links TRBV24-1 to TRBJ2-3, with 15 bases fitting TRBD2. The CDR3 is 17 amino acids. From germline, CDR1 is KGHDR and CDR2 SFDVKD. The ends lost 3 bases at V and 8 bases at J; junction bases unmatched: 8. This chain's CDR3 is CATSDPPGTSGRSTQYF. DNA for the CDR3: TGTGCCACCAGTGATCCGCCCGGGACTAGCGGGAGGTCTACGCAGTATTTT.

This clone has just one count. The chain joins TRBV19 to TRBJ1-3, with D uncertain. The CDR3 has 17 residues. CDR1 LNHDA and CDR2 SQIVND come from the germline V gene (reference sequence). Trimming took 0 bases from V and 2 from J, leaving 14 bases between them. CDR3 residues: CASSIDPSGIPGNTIYF. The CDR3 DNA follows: TGTGCCAGTAGTATAGATCCGTCCGGGATACCTGGAAACACCATATATTTT.

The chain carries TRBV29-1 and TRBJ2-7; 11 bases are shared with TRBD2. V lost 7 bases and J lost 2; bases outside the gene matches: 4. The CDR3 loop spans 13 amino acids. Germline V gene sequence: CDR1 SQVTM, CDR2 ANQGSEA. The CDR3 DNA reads TGCAGCGCCAGACTAGCGGGGACCTACGAGCAGTACTTC. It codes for CSARLAGTYEQYF.

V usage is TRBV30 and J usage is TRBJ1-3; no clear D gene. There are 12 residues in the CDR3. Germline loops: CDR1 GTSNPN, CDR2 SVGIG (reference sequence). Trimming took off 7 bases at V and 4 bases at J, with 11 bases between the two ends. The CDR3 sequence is CASDRRGNTIYF. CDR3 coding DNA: TGTGCCTCGGACCGACGAGGAAACACCATATATTTT. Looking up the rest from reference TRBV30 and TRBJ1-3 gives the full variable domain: SQTIHQWPATLVQPVGSPLSLECTVEGTSNPNLYWYRQAAGRGLQLLFYSVGIGQISSEVPQNLSASRPQDRQFILSSKKLLLSDSGFYLCASDRRGNTIYFGEGSWLTVV.

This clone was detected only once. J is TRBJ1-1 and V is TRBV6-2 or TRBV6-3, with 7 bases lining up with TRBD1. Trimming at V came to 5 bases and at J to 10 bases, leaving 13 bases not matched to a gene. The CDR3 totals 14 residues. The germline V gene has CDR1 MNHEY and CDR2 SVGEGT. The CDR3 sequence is CASSDEPNGQAAFF. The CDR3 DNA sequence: TGTGCCAGCAGTGACGAACCGAACGGACAGGCAGCTTTCTTT.

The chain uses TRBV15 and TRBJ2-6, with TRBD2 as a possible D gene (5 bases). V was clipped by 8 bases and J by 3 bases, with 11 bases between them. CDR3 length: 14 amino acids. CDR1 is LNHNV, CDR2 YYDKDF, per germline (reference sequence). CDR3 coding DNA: TGTGCCACCGGCGAGGGTGGTGGGGCCAACGTCCTGACTTTC. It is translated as CATGEGGGANVLTF.